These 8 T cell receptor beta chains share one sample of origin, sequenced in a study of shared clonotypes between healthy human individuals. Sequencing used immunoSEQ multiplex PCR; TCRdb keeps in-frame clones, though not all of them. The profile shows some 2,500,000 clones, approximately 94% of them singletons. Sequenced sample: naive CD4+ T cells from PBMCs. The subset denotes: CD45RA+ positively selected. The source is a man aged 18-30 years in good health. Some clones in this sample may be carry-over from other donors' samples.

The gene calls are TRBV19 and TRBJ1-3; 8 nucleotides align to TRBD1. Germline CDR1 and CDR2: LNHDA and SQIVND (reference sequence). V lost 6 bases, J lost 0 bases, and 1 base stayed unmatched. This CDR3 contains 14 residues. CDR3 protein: CASRGQASGNTIYF. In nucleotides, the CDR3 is TGTGCCAGTAGGGGACAGGCCTCTGGAAACACCATATATTTT. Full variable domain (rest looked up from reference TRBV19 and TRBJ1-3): DGGITQSPKYLFRKEGQNVTLSCEQNLNHDAMYWYRQDPGQGLRLIYYSQIVNDFQKGDIAEGYSVSREKKESFPLTVTSAQKNPTAFYLCASRGQASGNTIYFGEGSWLTVV.

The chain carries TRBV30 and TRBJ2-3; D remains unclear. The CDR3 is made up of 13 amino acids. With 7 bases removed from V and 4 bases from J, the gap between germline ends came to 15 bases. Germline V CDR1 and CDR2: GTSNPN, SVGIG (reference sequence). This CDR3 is CASRIGIPDTQYF. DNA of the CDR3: TGTGCCTCTCGAATAGGCATCCCAGATACGCAGTATTTT.

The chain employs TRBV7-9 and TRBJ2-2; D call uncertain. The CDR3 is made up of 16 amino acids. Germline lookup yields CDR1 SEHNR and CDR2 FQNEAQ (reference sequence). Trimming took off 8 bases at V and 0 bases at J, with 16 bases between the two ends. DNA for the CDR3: TGTGCCAGCCCCTTAAAACCGGCGGCGAACACCGGGGAGCTGTTTTTT. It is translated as CASPLKPAANTGELFF.

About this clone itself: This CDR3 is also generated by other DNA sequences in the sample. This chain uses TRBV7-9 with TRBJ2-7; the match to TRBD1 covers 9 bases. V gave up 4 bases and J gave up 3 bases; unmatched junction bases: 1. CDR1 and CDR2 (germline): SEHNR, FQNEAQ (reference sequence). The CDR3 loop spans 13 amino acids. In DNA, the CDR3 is TGTGCCAGCAGCTCGACAGGGGGCTACGAGCAGTACTTC. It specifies CASSSTGGYEQYF.

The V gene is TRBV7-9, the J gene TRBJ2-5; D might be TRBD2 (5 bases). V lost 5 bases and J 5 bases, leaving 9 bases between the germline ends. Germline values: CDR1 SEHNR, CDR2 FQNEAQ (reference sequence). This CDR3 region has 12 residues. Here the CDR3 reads CASSVDFETQYF. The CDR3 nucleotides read TGTGCCAGCAGCGTGGACTTTGAGACCCAGTACTTC. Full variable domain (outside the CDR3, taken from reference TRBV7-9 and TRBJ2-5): DTGVSQNPRHKITKRGQNVTFRCDPISEHNRLYWYRQTLGQGPEFLTYFQNEAQLEKSRLLSDRFSAERPKGSFSTLEIQRTEQGDSAMYLCASSVDFETQYFGPGTRLLVL.

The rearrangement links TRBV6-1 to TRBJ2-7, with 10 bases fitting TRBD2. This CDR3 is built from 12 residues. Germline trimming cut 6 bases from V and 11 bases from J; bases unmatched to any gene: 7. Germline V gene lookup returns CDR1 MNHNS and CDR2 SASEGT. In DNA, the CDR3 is TGTGCCAGCAGAGCTAGCGGGAGTACAAAGTACTTC. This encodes CASRASGSTKYF.

The CDR3 sequence: CASRPDRELAGGRCPYEQYF. CDR3 in DNA: TGTGCCAGCAGGCCGGACAGGGAACTAGCGGGAGGGCGATGTCCCTACGAGCAGTACTTC. The chain is built from TRBV21-1 and TRBJ2-7; TRBD2 is the table's D call, not checked against the DNA. TRBV21-1 is noted as a pseudogene. The CDR3 is 20 amino acids.

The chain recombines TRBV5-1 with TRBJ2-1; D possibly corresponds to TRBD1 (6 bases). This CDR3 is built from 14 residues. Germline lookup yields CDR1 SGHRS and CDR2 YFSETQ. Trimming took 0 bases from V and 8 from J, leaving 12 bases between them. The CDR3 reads CASSLEARGHEQFF. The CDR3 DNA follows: TGCGCCAGCAGCTTGGAGGCCAGGGGACATGAGCAGTTCTTC.